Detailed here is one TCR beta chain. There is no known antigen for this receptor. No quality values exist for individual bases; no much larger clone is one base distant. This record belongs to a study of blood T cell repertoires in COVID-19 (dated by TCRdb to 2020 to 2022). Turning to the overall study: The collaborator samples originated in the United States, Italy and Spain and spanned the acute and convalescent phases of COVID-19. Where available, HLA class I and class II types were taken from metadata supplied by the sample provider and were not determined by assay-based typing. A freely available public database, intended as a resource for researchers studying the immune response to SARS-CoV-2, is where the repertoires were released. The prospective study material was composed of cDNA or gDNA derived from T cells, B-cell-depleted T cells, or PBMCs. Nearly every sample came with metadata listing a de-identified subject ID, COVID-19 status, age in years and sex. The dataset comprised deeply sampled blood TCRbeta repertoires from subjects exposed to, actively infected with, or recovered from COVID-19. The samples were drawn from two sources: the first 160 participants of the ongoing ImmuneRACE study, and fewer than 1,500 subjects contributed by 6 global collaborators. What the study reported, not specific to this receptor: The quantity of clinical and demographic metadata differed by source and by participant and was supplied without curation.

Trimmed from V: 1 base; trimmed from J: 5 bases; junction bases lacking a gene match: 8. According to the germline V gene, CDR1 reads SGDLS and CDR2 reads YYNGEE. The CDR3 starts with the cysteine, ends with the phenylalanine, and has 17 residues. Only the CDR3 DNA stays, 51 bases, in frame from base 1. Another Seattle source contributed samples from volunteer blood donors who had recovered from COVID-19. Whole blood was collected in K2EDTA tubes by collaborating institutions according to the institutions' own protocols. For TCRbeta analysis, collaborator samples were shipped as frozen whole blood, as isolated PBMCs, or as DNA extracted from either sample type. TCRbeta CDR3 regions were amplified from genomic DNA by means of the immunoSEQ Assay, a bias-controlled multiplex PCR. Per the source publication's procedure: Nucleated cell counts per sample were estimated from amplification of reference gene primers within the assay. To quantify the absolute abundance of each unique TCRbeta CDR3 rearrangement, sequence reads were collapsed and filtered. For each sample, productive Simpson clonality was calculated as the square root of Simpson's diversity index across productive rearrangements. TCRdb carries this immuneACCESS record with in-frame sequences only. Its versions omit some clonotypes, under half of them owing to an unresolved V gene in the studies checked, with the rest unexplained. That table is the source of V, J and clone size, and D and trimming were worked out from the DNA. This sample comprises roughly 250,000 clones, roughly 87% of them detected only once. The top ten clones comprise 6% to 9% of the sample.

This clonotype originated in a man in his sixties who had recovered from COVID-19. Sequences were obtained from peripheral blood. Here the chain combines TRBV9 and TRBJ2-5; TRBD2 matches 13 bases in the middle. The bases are TGTGCCAGCAGCGTATCAACTAGCGGGGGGGCTGGGGAGACCCAGTACTTC. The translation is CASSVSTSGGAGETQYF.